The clone carrying this T cell receptor beta chain was seen only a few times. What it binds is not known. This sample is part of a study of T-cell memory formation after mild COVID-19. Whole-study findings and limits: Pre-infection memory contained some responding clones, which suggested that cross-reactive memory had joined.

CDR3 length: 18 amino acids. CDR1 and CDR2 (germline): LGHNA, YSLEER. The J segment lost 1 base and the V segment lost 0 bases, leaving 7 bases of the junction unmatched. Researchers used 5'RACE with constant-segment primers to make TCR alpha and TCR beta cDNA libraries that carry sample barcodes and UMIs. Each CDR3 protein is one row after TCRdb ran MiXCR on the 5' RACE reads. The profile shows roughly 200,000 distinct CDR3 sequences, around 16% of them singletons. The sample consisted of PBMCs or a T cell subset sorted from them (not recorded which). The chain combines TRBV4-3 with TRBJ2-7, with TRBD2 matching over 12 bases. This clonotype originated in an adult woman who had mild COVID-19 (a few samples of this study predate the infection). Cell type and time point are not known. The CDR3 loop is CASSQDLLAGGMSYEQYF. For the CDR3, the DNA is TGCGCCAGCAGCCAAGATCTCCTAGCGGGGGGGATGTCCTACGAGCAGTACTTC.